The clone carrying this T cell receptor (beta chain) was counted at least ten times. Its matching antigen is unknown. RNA served as the template for amplifying TCR beta CDR3 regions. HTBI-primed first-round RT-PCR preceded second-round multiplex PCR. TCRdb recomputed calls from the multiplex PCR reads with MiXCR, one row per CDR3 protein. The sample yields about 740,000 distinct CDR3 sequences, 40% seen once. This record comes from a study of Graves' ophthalmopathy and Graves' hyperthyroidism. Ophthalmopathy donors showed moderate-to-severe activity, CAS ≥3, NOSPECS ≥4 and a duration under 3 months. Regarding the study as a whole: Blood samples also showed most expanded thyroid clonotypes exceeding 0.001 frequency. A 13-signature model separated ophthalmopathy from stable hyperthyroidism, roughly 85% sensitivity, about 81% specificity.

This CDR3 has 13 residues. The V end lost 4 bases, the J end lost 5 bases, and 9 bases lay between the germline ends. Germline V lookup: CDR1 DFQATT, CDR2 SNEGSKA (reference sequence). This sequence originates from an adult man with Graves' ophthalmopathy. Material: peripheral blood. This chain links TRBV20-1 with TRBJ1-6; no clear D. The DNA of the CDR3 is TGCAGTGCTATCCGGGATCATAATTCACCCCTCCACTTT. Its translation: CSAIRDHNSPLHF.